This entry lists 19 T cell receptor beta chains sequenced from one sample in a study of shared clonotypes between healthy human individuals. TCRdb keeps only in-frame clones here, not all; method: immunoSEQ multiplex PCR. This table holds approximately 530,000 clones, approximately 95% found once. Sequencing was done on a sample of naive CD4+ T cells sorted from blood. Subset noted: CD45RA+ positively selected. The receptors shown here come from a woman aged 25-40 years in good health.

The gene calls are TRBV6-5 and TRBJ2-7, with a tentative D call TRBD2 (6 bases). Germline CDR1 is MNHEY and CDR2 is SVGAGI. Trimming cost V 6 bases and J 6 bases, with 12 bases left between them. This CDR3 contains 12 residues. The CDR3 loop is CASRRLGGEQYF. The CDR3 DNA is TGTGCCAGCAGAAGACTCGGGGGCGAGCAGTACTTC.

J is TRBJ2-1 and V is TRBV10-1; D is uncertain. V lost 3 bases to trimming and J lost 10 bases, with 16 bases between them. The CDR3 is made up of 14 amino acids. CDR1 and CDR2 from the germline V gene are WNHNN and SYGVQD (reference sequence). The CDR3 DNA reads TGCGCCAGCAGTGATTATACTGGGGTCGGGGAGCAGTTCTTC. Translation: CASSDYTGVGEQFF.

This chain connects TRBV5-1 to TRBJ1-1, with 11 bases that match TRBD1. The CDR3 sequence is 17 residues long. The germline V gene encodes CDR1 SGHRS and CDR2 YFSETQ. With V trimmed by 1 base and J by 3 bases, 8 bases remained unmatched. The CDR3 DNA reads TGCGCCAGCAGCTTGAGGACAGGGGGCGGTTTCGACACTGAAGCTTTCTTT. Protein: CASSLRTGGGFDTEAFF.

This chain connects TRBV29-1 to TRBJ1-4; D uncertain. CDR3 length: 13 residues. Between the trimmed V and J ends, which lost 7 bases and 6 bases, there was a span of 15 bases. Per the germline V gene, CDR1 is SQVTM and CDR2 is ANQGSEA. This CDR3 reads CSARSWEDEKLFF. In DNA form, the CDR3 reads TGCAGCGCCCGGAGTTGGGAGGATGAAAAACTGTTTTTT.

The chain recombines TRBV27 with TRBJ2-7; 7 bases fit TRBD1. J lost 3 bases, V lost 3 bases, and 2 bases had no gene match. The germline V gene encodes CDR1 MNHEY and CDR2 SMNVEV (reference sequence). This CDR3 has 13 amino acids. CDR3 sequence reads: CASSFGTDYEQYF. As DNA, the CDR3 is TGTGCCAGCAGTTTCGGGACAGACTACGAGCAGTACTTC.

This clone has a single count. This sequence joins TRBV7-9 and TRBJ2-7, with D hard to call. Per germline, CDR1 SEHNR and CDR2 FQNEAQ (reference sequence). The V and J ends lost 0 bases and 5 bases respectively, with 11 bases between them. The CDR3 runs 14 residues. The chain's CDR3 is CASSLAGMLHEQYF. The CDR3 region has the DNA TGTGCCAGCAGCTTAGCGGGGATGCTCCACGAGCAGTACTTC.

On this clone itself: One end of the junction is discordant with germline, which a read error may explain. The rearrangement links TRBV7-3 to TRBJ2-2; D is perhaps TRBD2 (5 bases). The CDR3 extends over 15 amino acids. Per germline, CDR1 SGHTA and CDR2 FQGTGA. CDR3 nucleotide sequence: TGTGCCAGCAGCTTAGCTTCTAGCCTCGCCGGGGAGCTGGTTTTT. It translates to CASSLASSLAGELVF. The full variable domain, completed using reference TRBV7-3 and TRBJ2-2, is GAGVSQTPSNKVTEKGKYVELRCDPISGHTALYWYRQSLGQGPEFLIYFQGTGAADDSGLPNDRFFAVRPEGSVSTLKIQRTERGDSAVYLCASSLASSLAGELVFGEGSRLTVL.

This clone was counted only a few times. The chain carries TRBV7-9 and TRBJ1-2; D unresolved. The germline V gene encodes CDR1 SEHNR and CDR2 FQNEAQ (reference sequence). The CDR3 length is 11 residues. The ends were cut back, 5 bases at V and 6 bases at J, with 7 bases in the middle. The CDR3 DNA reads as TGTGCCAGCAGCCAGAATCATGGCTACACCTTC. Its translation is CASSQNHGYTF.

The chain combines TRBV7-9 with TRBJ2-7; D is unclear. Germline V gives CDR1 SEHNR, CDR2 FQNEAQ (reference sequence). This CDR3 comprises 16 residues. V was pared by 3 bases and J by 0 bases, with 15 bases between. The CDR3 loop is CASSFSGTANSYEQYF. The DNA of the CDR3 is TGTGCCAGCAGCTTCTCGGGCACTGCAAACTCCTACGAGCAGTACTTC.

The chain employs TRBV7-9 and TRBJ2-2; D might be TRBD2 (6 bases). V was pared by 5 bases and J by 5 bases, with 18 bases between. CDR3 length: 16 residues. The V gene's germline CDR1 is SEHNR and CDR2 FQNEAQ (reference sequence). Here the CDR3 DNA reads TGTGCCAGCAGCGGGGCCCCCGGGAGAGGTACCGGGGAGCTGTTTTTT. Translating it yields CASSGAPGRGTGELFF.

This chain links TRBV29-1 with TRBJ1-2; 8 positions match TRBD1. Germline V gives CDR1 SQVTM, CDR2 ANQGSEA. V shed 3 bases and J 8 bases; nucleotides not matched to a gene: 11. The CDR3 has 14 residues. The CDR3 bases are TGCAGCGTTGATACGACAGGGGTCCGCGGCGGCTACACCTTC. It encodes CSVDTTGVRGGYTF.

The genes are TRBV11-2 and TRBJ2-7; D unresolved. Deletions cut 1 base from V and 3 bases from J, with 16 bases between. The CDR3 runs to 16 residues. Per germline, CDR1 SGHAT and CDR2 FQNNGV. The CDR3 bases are TGTGCCAGCAGCTTAGCGGCGACAACAAACCACTACGAGCAGTACTTC. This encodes CASSLAATTNHYEQYF. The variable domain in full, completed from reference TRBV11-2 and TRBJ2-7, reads EAGVAQSPRYKIIEKRQSVAFWCNPISGHATLYWYQQILGQGPKLLIQFQNNGVVDDSQLPKDRFSAERLKGVDSTLKIQPAKLEDSAVYLCASSLAATTNHYEQYFGPGTRLTVT.

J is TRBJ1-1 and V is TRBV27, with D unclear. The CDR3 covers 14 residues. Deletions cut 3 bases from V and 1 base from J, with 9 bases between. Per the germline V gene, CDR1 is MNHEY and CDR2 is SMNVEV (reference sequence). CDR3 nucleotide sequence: TGTGCCAGCAGTTTTCTAGGGAAGAACACTGAAGCTTTCTTT. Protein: CASSFLGKNTEAFF.

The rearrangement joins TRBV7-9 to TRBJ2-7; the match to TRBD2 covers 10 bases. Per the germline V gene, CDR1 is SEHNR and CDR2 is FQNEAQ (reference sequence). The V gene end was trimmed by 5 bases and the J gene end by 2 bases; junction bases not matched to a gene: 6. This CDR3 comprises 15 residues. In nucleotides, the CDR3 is TGTGCCAGCAGCCAGGGACTAGCGAATACCTACGAGCAGTACTTC. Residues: CASSQGLANTYEQYF.

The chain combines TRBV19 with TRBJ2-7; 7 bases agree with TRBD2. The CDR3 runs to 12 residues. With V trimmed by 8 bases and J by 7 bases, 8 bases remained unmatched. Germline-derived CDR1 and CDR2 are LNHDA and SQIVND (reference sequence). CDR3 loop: CASDEDGGEQYF. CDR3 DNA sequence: TGTGCCAGTGATGAGGACGGGGGGGAGCAGTACTTC.

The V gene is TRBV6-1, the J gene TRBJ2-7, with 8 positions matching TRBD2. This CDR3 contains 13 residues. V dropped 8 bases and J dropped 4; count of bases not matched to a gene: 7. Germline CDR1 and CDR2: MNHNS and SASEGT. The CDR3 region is CASLSGSLYEQYF. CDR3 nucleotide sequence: TGTGCCAGCCTAAGCGGGAGTCTGTACGAGCAGTACTTC.

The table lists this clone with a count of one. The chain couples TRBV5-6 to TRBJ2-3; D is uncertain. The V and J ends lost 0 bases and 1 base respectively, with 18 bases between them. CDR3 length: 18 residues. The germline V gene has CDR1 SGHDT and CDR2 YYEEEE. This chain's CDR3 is CASSLAGVQGLGTDTQYF. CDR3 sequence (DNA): TGTGCCAGCAGCTTGGCCGGCGTTCAAGGGTTGGGCACAGATACGCAGTATTTT.

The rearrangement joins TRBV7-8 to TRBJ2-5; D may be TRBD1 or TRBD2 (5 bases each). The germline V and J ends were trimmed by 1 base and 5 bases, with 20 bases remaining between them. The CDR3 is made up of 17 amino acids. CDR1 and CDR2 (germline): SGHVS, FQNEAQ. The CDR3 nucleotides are TGTGCCAGCAGCTTAGGACCGGGACCTCGATCGGGGGAGACCCAGTACTTC. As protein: CASSLGPGPRSGETQYF.

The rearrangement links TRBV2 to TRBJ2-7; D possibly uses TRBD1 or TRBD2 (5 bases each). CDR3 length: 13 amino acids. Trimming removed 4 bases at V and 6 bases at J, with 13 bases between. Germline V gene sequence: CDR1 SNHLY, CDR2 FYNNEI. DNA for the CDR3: TGTGCCAGCAGTGGGGACGGTTTAATCGAGCAGTACTTC. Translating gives CASSGDGLIEQYF.